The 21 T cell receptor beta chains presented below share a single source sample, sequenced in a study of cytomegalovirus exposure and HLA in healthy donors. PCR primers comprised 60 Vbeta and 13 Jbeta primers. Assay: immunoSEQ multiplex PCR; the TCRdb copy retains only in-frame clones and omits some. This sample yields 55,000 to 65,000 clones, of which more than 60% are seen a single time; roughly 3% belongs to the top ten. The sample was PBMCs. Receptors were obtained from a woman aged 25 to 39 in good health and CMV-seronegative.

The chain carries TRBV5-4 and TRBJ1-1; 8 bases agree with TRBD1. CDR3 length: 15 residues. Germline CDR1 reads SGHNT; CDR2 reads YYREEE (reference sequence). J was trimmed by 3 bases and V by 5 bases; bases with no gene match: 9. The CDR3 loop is CASSYQTGDDTEAFF. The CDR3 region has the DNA TGTGCCAGCAGTTATCAGACAGGGGATGACACTGAAGCTTTCTTT.

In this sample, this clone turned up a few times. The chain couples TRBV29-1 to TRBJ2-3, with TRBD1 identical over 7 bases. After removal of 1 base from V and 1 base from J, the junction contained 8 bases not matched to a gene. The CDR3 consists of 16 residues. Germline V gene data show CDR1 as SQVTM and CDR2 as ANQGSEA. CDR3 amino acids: CSVEGDKGACTDTQYF. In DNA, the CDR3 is TGCAGCGTTGAAGGGGACAAGGGGGCCTGCACAGATACGCAGTATTTT.

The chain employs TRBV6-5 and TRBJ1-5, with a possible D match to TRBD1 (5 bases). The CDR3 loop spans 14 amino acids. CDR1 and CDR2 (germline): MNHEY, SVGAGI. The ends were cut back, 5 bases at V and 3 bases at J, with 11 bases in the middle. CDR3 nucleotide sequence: TGTGCCAGCAGTCGAGCGGGGGTCAATCAGCCCCAGCATTTT. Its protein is CASSRAGVNQPQHF.

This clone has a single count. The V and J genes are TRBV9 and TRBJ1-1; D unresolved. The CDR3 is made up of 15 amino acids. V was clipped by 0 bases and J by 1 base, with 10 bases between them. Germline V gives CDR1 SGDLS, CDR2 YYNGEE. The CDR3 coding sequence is TGTGCCAGCAGCGTAGAAAATTCCCAGAACACTGAAGCTTTCTTT. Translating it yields CASSVENSQNTEAFF.

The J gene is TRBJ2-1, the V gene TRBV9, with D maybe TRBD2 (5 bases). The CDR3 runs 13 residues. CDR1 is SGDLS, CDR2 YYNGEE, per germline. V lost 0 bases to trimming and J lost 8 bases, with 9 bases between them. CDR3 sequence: CASSVGGKYEQFF. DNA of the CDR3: TGTGCCAGCAGCGTAGGAGGGAAGTATGAGCAGTTCTTC.

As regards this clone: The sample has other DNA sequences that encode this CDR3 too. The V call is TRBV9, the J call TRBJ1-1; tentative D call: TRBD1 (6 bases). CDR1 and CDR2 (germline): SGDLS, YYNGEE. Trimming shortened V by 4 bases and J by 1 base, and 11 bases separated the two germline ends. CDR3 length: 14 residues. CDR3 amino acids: CASSPRGSNTEAFF. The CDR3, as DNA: TGTGCCAGCAGCCCTAGGGGGTCGAACACTGAAGCTTTCTTT.

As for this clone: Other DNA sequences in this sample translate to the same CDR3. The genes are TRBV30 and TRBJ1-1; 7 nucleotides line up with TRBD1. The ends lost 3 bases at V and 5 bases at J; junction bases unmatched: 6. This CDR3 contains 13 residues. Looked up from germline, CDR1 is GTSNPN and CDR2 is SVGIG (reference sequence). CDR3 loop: CAWSVAGGTEAFF. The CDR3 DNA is TGTGCCTGGAGCGTTGCAGGGGGAACTGAAGCTTTCTTT.

The CDR3 spells CASSARTSGGSYNEQFF. The CDR3 nucleotides are TGTGCCAGCAGTGCACGGACTAGCGGGGGATCCTACAATGAGCAGTTCTTC. The J gene is TRBJ2-1, the V gene TRBV6-1, with 13 bases identical to TRBD2. V was pared by 4 bases and J by 1 base, with 4 bases of the junction left unmatched. The CDR3 length is 17 residues. From germline, CDR1 is MNHNS and CDR2 SASEGT.

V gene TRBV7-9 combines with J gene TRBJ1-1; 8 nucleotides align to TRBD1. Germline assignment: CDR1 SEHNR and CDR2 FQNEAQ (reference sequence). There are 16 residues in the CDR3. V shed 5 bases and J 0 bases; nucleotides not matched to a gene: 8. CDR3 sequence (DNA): TGTGCCAGCAGCCCTCGACAGGGGCTCATGAACACTGAAGCTTTCTTT. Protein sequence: CASSPRQGLMNTEAFF.

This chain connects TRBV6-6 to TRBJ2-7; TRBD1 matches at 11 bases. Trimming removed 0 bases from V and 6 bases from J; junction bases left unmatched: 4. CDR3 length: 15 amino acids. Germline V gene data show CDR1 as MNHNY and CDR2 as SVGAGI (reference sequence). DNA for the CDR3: TGTGCCAGCAGTTACTCCGGACAGGGGGCGGCCGAGCAGTACTTC. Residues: CASSYSGQGAAEQYF.

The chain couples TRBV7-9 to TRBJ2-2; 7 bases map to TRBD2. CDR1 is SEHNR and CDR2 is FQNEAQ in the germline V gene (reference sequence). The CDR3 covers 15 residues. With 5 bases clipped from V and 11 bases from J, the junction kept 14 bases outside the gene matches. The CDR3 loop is CASSLPGGGPAELFF. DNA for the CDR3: TGTGCCAGCAGCCTCCCGGGGGGAGGGCCGGCTGAGCTGTTTTTT.

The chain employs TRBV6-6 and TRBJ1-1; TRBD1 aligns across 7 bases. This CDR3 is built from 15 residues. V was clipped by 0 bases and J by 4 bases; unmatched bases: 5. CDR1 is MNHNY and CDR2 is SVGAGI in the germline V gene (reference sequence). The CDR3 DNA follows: TGTGCCAGCAGTTACTCGAGCCAGGGGGGCACTGAAGCTTTCTTT. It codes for CASSYSSQGGTEAFF.

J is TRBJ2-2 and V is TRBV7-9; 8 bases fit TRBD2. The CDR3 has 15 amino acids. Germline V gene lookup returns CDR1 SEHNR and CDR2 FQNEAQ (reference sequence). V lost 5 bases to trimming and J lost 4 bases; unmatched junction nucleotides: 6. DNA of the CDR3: TGTGCCAGCAGCCCCCGGGAGGGGGTCACCGGGGAGCTGTTTTTT. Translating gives CASSPREGVTGELFF.

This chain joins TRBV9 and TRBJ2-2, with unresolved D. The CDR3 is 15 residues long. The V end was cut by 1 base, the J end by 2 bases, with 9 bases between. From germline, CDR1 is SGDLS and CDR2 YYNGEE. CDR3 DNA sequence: TGTGCCAGCAGCGTACAGGCCGGCAACACCGGGGAGCTGTTTTTT. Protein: CASSVQAGNTGELFF.

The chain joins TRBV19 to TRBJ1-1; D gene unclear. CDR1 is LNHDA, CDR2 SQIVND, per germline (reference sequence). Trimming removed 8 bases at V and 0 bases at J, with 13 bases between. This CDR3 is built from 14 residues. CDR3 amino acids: CASRPRELNTEAFF. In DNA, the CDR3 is TGTGCCAGTCGTCCCCGGGAGCTGAACACTGAAGCTTTCTTT.

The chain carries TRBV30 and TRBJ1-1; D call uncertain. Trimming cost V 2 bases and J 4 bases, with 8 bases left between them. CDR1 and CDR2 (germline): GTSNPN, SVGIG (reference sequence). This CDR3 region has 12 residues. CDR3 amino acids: CAWSWEATEAFF. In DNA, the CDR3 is TGTGCCTGGAGTTGGGAGGCCACTGAAGCTTTCTTT.

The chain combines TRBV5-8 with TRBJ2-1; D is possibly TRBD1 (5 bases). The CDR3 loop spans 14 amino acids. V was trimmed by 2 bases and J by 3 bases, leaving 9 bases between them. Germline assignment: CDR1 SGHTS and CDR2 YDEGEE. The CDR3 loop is CASSFVRVYNEQFF. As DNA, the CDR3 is TGTGCCAGCAGCTTTGTCAGGGTCTACAATGAGCAGTTCTTC.

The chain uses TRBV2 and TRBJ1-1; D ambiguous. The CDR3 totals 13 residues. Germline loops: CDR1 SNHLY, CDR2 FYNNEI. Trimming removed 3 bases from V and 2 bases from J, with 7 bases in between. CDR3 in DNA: TGTGCCAGCAGTGACTTGGGCAACACTGAAGCTTTCTTT. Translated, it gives CASSDLGNTEAFF.

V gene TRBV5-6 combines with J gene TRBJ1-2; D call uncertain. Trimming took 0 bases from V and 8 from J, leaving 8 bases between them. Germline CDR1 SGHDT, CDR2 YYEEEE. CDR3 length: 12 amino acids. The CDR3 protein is CASSLARSGYTF. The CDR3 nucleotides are TGTGCCAGCAGCTTGGCGAGGAGCGGCTACACCTTC.

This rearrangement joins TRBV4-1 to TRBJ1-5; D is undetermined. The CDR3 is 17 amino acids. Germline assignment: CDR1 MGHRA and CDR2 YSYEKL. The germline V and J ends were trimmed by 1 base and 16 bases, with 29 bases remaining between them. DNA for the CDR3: TGCGCCAGCAGCCAAGGTGATCTGGATCCAGGAGAGAGGGTTGAACATTTT. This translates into CASSQGDLDPGERVEHF.

As DNA, the CDR3 is TGCGCCAGCAGCCAAGATTGGACAGCCAACAATGAGCAGTTCTTC. The encoded protein is CASSQDWTANNEQFF. The rearrangement joins TRBV4-3 to TRBJ2-1; maybe TRBD1 (6 bases). Germline V gene data show CDR1 as LGHNA and CDR2 as YSLEER. CDR3 length equals 15 residues. Trimming removed 0 bases from V and 5 bases from J, with 11 bases in between.